The clone carrying this T cell receptor beta chain was detected many times. The antigen remains unidentified. Germline V gives CDR1 MNHEY, CDR2 SVGEGT. V lost 8 bases, J lost 3 bases, and 7 bases lay in between. CDR3 length equals 11 residues. The data originate from a study of identical twins. Study-level findings and limits: Instead of following the same donors, the conclusions were based on cross-sectional statistical analysis. The authors noted that invariant MAIT and iNKT cells could partly confound zero-insertion analyses. Out-of-frame alpha sequences common to twins exhibited a surplus of low generation probability. Among beta out-of-frame sequences, excess sharing between twins appeared weaker.

TCRdb itself ran the 5' RACE reads through MiXCR, one entry per CDR3 protein. This table holds fewer than 550,000 distinct CDR3 sequences, 14% found once. The same sample was also used in a study of yellow fever vaccine responses in identical twins.

The rearrangement uses TRBV6-2 or TRBV6-3 and TRBJ2-5, with D hard to call. The sequence derives from a woman under 30 in good health. Sample: CD4+ T cells sorted from blood. The CDR3 nucleotides are TGTGCCAGCGCAATAGAAGAGACCCAGTACTTC. This codes for CASAIEETQYF.